This TCR beta chain was sequenced for a study of molecular identifiers for immune sequencing clone quantification. On the study more broadly: Four of five RNA aliquots from around 20,000 or 100,000 naive CD8 T cells were sequenced. General study results and limits: In naive cells, clones above 20 RNA copies held under 1% of molecules, whereas in effector cells they held over 98%. Amid 750,000 to 1,000,000 naive cells, spiked Jurkat TCR RNA from one cell was reportedly still detectable.

Libraries of bulk TCR were made by previously described methods (with listed TCR primers). TCRdb re-derived calls from the PCR reads in MiXCR, one entry per CDR3 protein. Here the sample spans some 320,000 distinct CDR3 sequences, roughly 23% being singletons. V lost 7 bases to trimming and J lost 2 bases, with 6 bases between them. The CDR3 length is 11 residues. On this clonotype itself: Antigen specificity is unknown. No conserved phenylalanine or tryptophan ends this CDR3, so it is likely a read error.

This sequence originates from a human donor in good health. Some libraries in this study had Jurkat cell RNA spiked in. The chain couples TRBV12-3 or TRBV12-4 to TRBJ2-7; D ambiguous. The sequencing input was naive CD8+ T cells from blood, with Jurkat cell RNA spiked in. Described subset: FACS-sorted CD8+CD4-CCR7+CD45RA+ naive T cells. CDR3 region: CASTFTYEQYL. The CDR3, as DNA: TGTGCCAGCACTTTCACCTACGAGCAGTACCTC.